The rows below give T cell receptor beta chains drawn from one sample of a study of blood T cell repertoires in COVID-19. Profiling relied on immunoSEQ multiplex PCR, and the TCRdb table lists in-frame clones only, not all of them. The table includes a few hundred thousand clones, roughly four fifths detected once. Sequencing used peripheral blood. Receptor source: a man aged 25 to 40 who had recovered from COVID-19. Each CDR3 is given with its conserved first and last residue.

CDR3 length	J gene	V gene	CDR3 protein
16	TRBJ1-1	TRBV5-5	CASSPNPGHPNTEAFF
18	TRBJ2-1	TRBV12-5	CASGLVRTSGDSYNEQFF
16	TRBJ2-7	TRBV7-6	CASSLSSRGDPYEQYF
13	TRBJ1-1	TRBV4-2	CASSQDAGNEAFF
15	TRBJ1-1	TRBV7-9	CASSKGGTVGTEAFF
14	TRBJ2-5	TRBV18	CASSSTQSPQTQYF
15	TRBJ1-6	TRBV5-5	CASSLSVGRSSPLHF
16	TRBJ2-3	TRBV10-1	CASSVGTSGGAYTQYF
14	TRBJ2-5	TRBV19	CASRTRQGPETQYF
11	TRBJ1-2	TRBV2	CASSDMAGYTF
15	TRBJ1-1	TRBV28	CASSYRQGLNTEAFF
14	TRBJ2-1	TRBV18	CASSGDYLYNEQFF
13	TRBJ2-1	TRBV6-2/TRBV6-3	CASSRTGGNEQFF